This T cell receptor (beta chain) was retrieved from a study of control samples from healthy donors and cancer patients (dated by TCRdb to the early 2020s). This clone was observed a few times. Its antigen target is currently unknown. One base away there is no much larger clone; base qualities are not given. Library preparation was by the immunoSEQ multiplex PCR assay. Sourced from immuneACCESS, this table was stored by TCRdb with only in-frame sequences that have V and J called. A share of the clones is absent; for the studies checked, an unresolved V gene accounts for under half, and the remainder has no known explanation. This sample holds about 100,000 clones; 82% were observed only once. The biggest ten clones account for about 7% of the sample. This TCR was recovered from a man younger than 35 in good health. Sequenced input: blood.

The bases read TGTGCCAGCAGCTTAGCACTCCAGGGCCTGGAGGGCTACACCTTC. Its protein is CASSLALQGLEGYTF. The V and J genes are TRBV7-9 and TRBJ1-2; possibly the D gene is TRBD1, per 5 matching bases. The V and J ends are trimmed by 0 bases and 8 bases, leaving 16 bases between them. The CDR3, cysteine through phenylalanine, is 15 amino acids long. Of the read, only the CDR3 DNA is kept; its 45 bases are in frame from base 1. According to the germline V gene (reference sequence), CDR1 reads SEHNR and CDR2 reads FQNEAQ. With all but the CDR3 taken from the reference TRBV7-9 and TRBJ1-2 genes, the full variable domain is: DTGVSQNPRHKITKRGQNVTFRCDPISEHNRLYWYRQTLGQGPEFLTYFQNEAQLEKSRLLSDRFSAERPKGSFSTLEIQRTEQGDSAMYLCASSLALQGLEGYTFGSGTRLTVV.